This TCR beta chain came from a study of cytomegalovirus exposure and HLA in healthy donors. The table lists this clone with a count of one. The CDR3 runs 16 residues. V was cut by 1 base and J by 1 base, with 10 bases left in between. The germline V gene encodes CDR1 LNHNV and CDR2 YYDKDF (reference sequence). The PCR made use of 60 Vbeta and 13 Jbeta primers. Some clones are missing from TCRdb's copy, which holds only in-frame ones; the method was immunoSEQ multiplex PCR. The sample holds 220,000 or so clones, 82% seen once. The material sequenced was PBMCs. The TCR sequence derives from a woman aged 40-49 years in good health and CMV-seronegative. The V gene is TRBV15, the J gene TRBJ1-4; D gene ambiguous. The CDR3 loop reads CATSRVVTRTNEKLFF. The CDR3 nucleotides read TGTGCCACCAGCAGAGTAGTTACGAGAACTAATGAAAAACTGTTTTTT. The full variable domain, in which reference TRBV15 and TRBJ1-4 provide the parts outside the CDR3, is DAMVIQNPRYQVTQFGKPVTLSCSQTLNHNVMYWYQQKSSQAPKLLFHYYDKDFNNEADTPDNFQSRRPNTSFCFLDIRSPGLGDTAMYLCATSRVVTRTNEKLFFGSGTQLSVL.